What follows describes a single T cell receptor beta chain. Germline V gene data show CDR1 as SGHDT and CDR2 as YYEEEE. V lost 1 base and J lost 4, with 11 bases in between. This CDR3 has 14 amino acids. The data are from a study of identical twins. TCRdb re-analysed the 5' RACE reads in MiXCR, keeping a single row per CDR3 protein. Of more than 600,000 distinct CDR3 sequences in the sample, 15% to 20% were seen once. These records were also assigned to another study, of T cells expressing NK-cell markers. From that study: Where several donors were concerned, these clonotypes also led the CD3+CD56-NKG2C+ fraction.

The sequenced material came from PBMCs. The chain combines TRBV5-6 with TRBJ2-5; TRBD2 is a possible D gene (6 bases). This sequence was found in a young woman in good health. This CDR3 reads CASSLFSGGETQYF. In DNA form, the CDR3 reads TGTGCCAGCAGCTTGTTTAGCGGCGGAGAGACCCAGTACTTC.